The 21 T cell receptor beta chains reported below all come from one sample, sequenced in a study of T-cell reconstitution after alpha-beta-depleted transplantation in children. Unique molecular identifiers were incorporated into the prepared TCRbeta library. MiXCR, applied by TCRdb to the PCR reads, yields one record per CDR3 protein. This table holds approximately 500,000 distinct CDR3 sequences, about 10% found once. Sequencing was performed on PBMCs, taken before TCRalphabeta/CD19-depleted stem cell transplant. The source is a child between 2 and 9 years old with inherited bone marrow failure, due to receive a stem cell transplant.

The J gene is TRBJ2-7, the V gene TRBV12-3 or TRBV12-4; D gene unclear. CDR3 length: 15 residues. V dropped 0 bases and J dropped 2 bases, with 11 bases sitting between them. DNA for the CDR3: TGTGCCAGCAGTTTAGCGCCCGTCGAAACCTACGAGCAGTACTTC. This translates into CASSLAPVETYEQYF.

This clonotype has ten or more counts. The chain is built from TRBV4-3 and TRBJ2-1, with 7 bases identical to TRBD2. Germline V CDR1 and CDR2: LGHNA, YSLEER. This CDR3 contains 19 residues. Trimming at V came to 0 bases and at J to 0 bases, leaving 11 bases not matched to a gene. This chain's CDR3 is CASSQELPAWEGSYNEQFF. The DNA of the CDR3 is TGCGCCAGCAGCCAAGAACTTCCGGCGTGGGAGGGCTCCTACAATGAGCAGTTCTTC.

There are many counts of this clonotype. The chain couples TRBV4-1 to TRBJ1-5, with D possibly matching TRBD1 (5 bases). The CDR3 length is 15 residues. Germline CDR1 MGHRA, CDR2 YSYEKL. Between the trimmed V and J ends, which lost 1 base and 5 bases, there was a span of 12 bases. CDR3 amino acids: CASSQVPGQDQPQHF. In nucleotides, the CDR3 is TGCGCCAGCAGCCAAGTTCCAGGGCAGGATCAGCCCCAGCATTTT.

This clonotype was detected ten times or more. This chain uses TRBV5-6 with TRBJ2-7; D perhaps matches TRBD2 (5 bases). Germline CDR1 reads SGHDT; CDR2 reads YYEEEE. The CDR3 contains 15 residues. Trimming cost V 2 bases and J 0 bases, with 12 bases left between them. CDR3: CASSLRAAGSYEQYF. The CDR3 nucleotides read TGTGCCAGCAGCTTACGAGCGGCGGGCTCCTACGAGCAGTACTTC.

This clonotype was counted at least ten times. The rearrangement links TRBV14 to TRBJ1-6; D is perhaps TRBD1 (6 bases). The CDR3 has 13 amino acids. Trimming took off 3 bases at V and 14 bases at J, with 14 bases between the two ends. The germline CDR1 and CDR2 sequences are SGHDN and FVKESK. The CDR3 DNA reads as TGTGCCAGCAGCCAGACACAGGGTATCTCCCTCCACTTT. Amino acid sequence: CASSQTQGISLHF. The entire variable domain, with the rest obtained from reference TRBV14 and TRBJ1-6, is as follows: EAGVTQFPSHSVIEKGQTVTLRCDPISGHDNLYWYRRVMGKEIKFLLHFVKESKQDESGMPNNRFLAERTGGTYSTLKVQPAELEDSGVYFCASSQTQGISLHFGNGTRLTVT.

This clonotype was observed at least ten times. The chain has TRBV6-5 and TRBJ2-7; D may correspond to TRBD1 or TRBD2 (5 bases each). Trimming removed 4 bases from V and 3 bases from J, with 13 bases in between. Per the germline V gene, CDR1 is MNHEY and CDR2 is SVGAGI. CDR3 size: 14 residues. The CDR3 DNA reads TGTGCCAGCAGTTCCGGGACGACTCTCTACGAGCAGTACTTC. Encoded protein: CASSSGTTLYEQYF.

The sample holds a few counts of this clonotype. This sequence joins TRBV6-2 or TRBV6-3 and TRBJ2-2, with 10 bases lining up with TRBD2. CDR3 length equals 18 residues. J gave up 2 bases and V 5 bases, and 11 bases lay outside the gene matches. CDR1 and CDR2 from the germline V gene are MNHEY and SVGEGT. The CDR3: CASSGIILAGPNTGELFF. DNA of the CDR3: TGTGCCAGCAGTGGAATCATACTAGCGGGGCCAAACACCGGGGAGCTGTTTTTT.

As regards this clonotype: Since a much larger clone is just one base distant, this may be a read error. The chain couples TRBV2 to TRBJ2-1, with 7 bases lining up with TRBD2. Germline CDR1 is SNHLY and CDR2 is FYNNEI. CDR3 length: 13 residues. The CDR3 spells CVSKGGAYNEQFF. CDR3 coding DNA: TGTGTCAGCAAGGGAGGGGCTTACAATGAGCAGTTCTTC.

This clonotype was observed many times. J is TRBJ1-2 and V is TRBV12-3 or TRBV12-4; D possibly corresponds to TRBD1 (5 bases). V gave up 7 bases and J gave up 5 bases, with 14 bases separating them. This CDR3 contains 13 residues. The CDR3, as DNA: TGTGCCAGCACCGAGGGGCAGTTTTATGGCTACACCTTC. This encodes CASTEGQFYGYTF.

The sample holds many counts of this clonotype. This sequence joins TRBV7-9 and TRBJ2-1; perhaps TRBD2 as D (5 bases). V lost 1 base and J 5 bases, leaving 9 bases between the germline ends. The CDR3 loop spans 14 amino acids. CDR1 is SEHNR and CDR2 is FQNEAQ in the germline V gene (reference sequence). Here the CDR3 reads CASSLVNSDNEQFF. CDR3 sequence (DNA): TGTGCCAGCAGCTTAGTAAATAGCGACAATGAGCAGTTCTTC.

This clonotype was counted at least ten times. The chain combines TRBV5-1 with TRBJ2-7; no clear D. Germline CDR1 is SGHRS and CDR2 is YFSETQ. The V gene lost 0 bases and the J gene lost 7 bases, with 14 bases spanning the gap. This CDR3 has 14 residues. In nucleotides, the CDR3 is TGCGCCAGCAGCTTGGGGGTAGCCTCCGAGGAGCAGTACTTC. Its protein is CASSLGVASEEQYF.

This clonotype was seen repeatedly, ten times or more. The V and J genes are TRBV20-1 and TRBJ2-3; 7 bases fit TRBD2. CDR1 and CDR2 (germline): DFQATT, SNEGSKA (reference sequence). Trimming cost V 0 bases and J 0 bases; bases outside gene matches: 6. This CDR3 region has 16 residues. CDR3 sequence reads: CSARDRTRTSTDTQYF. The CDR3 DNA is TGCAGTGCTAGAGATAGGACTAGAACTAGCACAGATACGCAGTATTTT.

This clonotype appeared a few times. The chain uses TRBV20-1 and TRBJ1-3, with D unclear. This CDR3 is 14 amino acids long. Germline-derived CDR1 and CDR2 are DFQATT and SNEGSKA (reference sequence). With 3 bases removed from V and 0 bases from J, the gap between germline ends came to 9 bases. CDR3 bases: TGCAGTGCTAGGGGGAGAACCTCTGGAAACACCATATATTTT. Translation gives CSARGRTSGNTIYF.

This clonotype was seen many times. The V gene is TRBV5-1, the J gene TRBJ2-7, with 12 bases matching TRBD1. Per germline, CDR1 SGHRS and CDR2 YFSETQ. The CDR3 has 15 residues. J gave up 4 bases and V 4 bases, and 6 bases lay outside the gene matches. The CDR3 reads CASSPWDRGQYEQYF. Here the CDR3 DNA reads TGCGCCAGCAGCCCGTGGGACAGGGGGCAATACGAGCAGTACTTC.

This clonotype came up many times. The chain links TRBV15 to TRBJ2-7; no clear D gene. Germline lookup yields CDR1 LNHNV and CDR2 YYDKDF (reference sequence). The V end lost 0 bases, the J end lost 3 bases, and 12 bases lay between the germline ends. The length of the CDR3 is 15 residues. The CDR3 protein is CATSRDLTFVYEQYF. The CDR3 bases are TGTGCCACCAGCAGAGACCTGACGTTTGTCTACGAGCAGTACTTC.

This clonotype has a count of ten or more. The chain joins TRBV7-2 to TRBJ2-7; D remains ambiguous. Germline V gives CDR1 SGHTA, CDR2 FQGNSA. Trimming took off 2 bases at V and 1 base at J, with 9 bases between the two ends. This CDR3 is 14 amino acids long. CDR3 amino acids: CASSLIRPSYEQYF. The CDR3 DNA is TGTGCCAGCAGCTTAATACGTCCGTCCTACGAGCAGTACTTC.

This clonotype came up a few times. The chain combines TRBV7-2 with TRBJ1-1, with unresolved D. The V gene lost 5 bases and the J gene lost 7 bases, with 14 bases spanning the gap. The CDR3 is made up of 13 amino acids. Germline CDR1 reads SGHTA; CDR2 reads FQGNSA. CDR3 coding DNA: TGTGCCAGCAGCCCAGTACGGGAAGGTGAAGCTTTCTTT. Protein product: CASSPVREGEAFF.

Many counts were recorded for this clonotype. The chain uses TRBV7-8 and TRBJ2-2, with 7 bases lining up with TRBD2. Germline CDR1 and CDR2: SGHVS and FQNEAQ. The length of the CDR3 is 14 residues. Trimming cost V 7 bases and J 2 bases; bases outside gene matches: 4. The CDR3 nucleotides read TGTGCCAGCACTAGCGGAGACAACACCGGGGAGCTGTTTTTT. This gives the protein CASTSGDNTGELFF.

This clonotype turned up a few times. The V and J genes are TRBV2 and TRBJ2-4; tentative D call: TRBD2 (6 bases). The germline V gene has CDR1 SNHLY and CDR2 FYNNEI. The V end was cut by 2 bases, the J end by 4 bases, with 12 bases between. CDR3 length equals 15 residues. This chain's CDR3 is CASSEFGTGKNIQYF. CDR3 bases: TGTGCCAGCAGTGAATTCGGGACTGGTAAAAACATTCAGTACTTC.

This clonotype has at least ten counts. The chain has TRBV12-3 or TRBV12-4 and TRBJ2-1; D might be TRBD2 (5 bases). This CDR3 comprises 12 residues. V lost 7 bases and J 3 bases, leaving 7 bases between the germline ends. CDR3 DNA: TGTGCCAGCAAAGAGGGCTACAATGAGCAGTTCTTC. This codes for CASKEGYNEQFF.

This clonotype occurred many times. V gene TRBV6-5 combines with J gene TRBJ2-7; the D gene could be TRBD1 or TRBD2 (5 bases each). V lost 2 bases to trimming and J lost 5 bases, with 13 bases between them. The CDR3 totals 14 residues. Germline assignment: CDR1 MNHEY and CDR2 SVGAGI. The CDR3 region is CASSYDRGAHEQYF. CDR3 DNA: TGTGCCAGCAGTTACGACCGAGGGGCCCACGAGCAGTACTTC.